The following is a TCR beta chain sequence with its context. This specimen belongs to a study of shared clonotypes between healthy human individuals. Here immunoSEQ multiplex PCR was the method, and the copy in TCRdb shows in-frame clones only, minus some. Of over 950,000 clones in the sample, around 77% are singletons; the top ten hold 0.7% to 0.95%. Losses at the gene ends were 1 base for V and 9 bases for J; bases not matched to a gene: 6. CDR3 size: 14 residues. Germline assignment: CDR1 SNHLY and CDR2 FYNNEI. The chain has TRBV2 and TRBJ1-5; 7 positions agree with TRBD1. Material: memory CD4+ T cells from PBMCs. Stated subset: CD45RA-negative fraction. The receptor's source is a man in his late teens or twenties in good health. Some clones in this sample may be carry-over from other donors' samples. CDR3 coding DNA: TGTGCCAGCAGTGAAGGGACAAGGGGGCCGCCCCAGCATTTT. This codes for CASSEGTRGPPQHF. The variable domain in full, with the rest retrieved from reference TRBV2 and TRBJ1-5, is EPEVTQTPSHQVTQMGQEVILRCVPISNHLYFYWYRQILGQKVEFLVSFYNNEISEKSEIFDDQFSVERPDGSNFTLKIRSTKLEDSAMYFCASSEGTRGPPQHFGDGTRLSIL.